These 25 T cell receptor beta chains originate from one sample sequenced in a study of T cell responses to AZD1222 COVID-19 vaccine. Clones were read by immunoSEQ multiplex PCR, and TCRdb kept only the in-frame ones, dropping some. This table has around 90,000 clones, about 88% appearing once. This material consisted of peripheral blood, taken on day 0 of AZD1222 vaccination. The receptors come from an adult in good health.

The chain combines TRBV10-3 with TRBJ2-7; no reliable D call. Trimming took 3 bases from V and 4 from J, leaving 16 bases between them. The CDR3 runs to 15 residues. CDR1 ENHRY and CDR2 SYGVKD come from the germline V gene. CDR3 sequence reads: CAISDPTFHLYEQYF. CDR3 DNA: TGTGCCATCAGTGATCCCACCTTTCACCTTTACGAGCAGTACTTC.

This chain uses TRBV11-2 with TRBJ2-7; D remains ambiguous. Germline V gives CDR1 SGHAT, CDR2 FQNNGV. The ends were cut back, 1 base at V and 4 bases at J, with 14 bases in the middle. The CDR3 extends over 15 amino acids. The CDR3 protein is CASSLGVDPRYEQYF. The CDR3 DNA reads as TGTGCCAGCAGCTTAGGCGTTGACCCGCGGTACGAGCAGTACTTC.

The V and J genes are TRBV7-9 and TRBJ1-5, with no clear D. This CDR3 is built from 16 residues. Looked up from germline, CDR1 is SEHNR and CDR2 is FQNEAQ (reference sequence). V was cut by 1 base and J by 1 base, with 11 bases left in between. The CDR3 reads CASSLGAGRSNQPQHF. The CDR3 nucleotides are TGTGCCAGCAGCTTAGGGGCGGGTCGGAGCAATCAGCCCCAGCATTTT.

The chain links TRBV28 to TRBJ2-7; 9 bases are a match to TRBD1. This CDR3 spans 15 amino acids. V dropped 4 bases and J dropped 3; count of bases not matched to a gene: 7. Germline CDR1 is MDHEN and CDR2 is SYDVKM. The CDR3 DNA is TGTGCCAGCAGTTCCGACGGGGACAGGGACTACGAGCAGTACTTC. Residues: CASSSDGDRDYEQYF.

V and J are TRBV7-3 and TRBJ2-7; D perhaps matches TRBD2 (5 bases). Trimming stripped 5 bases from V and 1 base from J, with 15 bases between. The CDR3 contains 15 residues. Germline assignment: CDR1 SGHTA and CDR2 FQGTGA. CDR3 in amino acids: CASSRRISGSYEQYF. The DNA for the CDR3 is TGTGCCAGCAGCCGCAGGATATCGGGGTCCTACGAGCAGTACTTC. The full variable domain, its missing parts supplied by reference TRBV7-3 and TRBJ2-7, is GAGVSQTPSNKVTEKGKYVELRCDPISGHTALYWYRQSLGQGPEFLIYFQGTGAADDSGLPNDRFFAVRPEGSVSTLKIQRTERGDSAVYLCASSRRISGSYEQYFGPGTRLTVT.

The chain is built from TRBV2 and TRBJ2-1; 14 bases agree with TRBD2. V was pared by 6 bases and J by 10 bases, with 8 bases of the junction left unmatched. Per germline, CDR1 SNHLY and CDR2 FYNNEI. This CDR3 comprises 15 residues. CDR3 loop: CASSPTSGGVGEQFF. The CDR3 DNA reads TGTGCCAGCAGCCCGACTAGCGGGGGGGTAGGGGAGCAGTTCTTC.

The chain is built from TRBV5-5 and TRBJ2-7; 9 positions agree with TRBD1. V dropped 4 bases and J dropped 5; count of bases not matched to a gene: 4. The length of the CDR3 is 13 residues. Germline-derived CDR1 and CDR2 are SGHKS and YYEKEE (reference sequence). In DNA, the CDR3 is TGTGCCAGCAGCGGGACAGGGTATGACGAGCAGTACTTC. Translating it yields CASSGTGYDEQYF.

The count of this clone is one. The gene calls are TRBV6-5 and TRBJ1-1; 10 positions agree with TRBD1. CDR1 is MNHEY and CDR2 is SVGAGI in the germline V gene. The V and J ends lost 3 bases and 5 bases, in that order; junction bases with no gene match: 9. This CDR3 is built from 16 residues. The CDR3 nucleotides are TGTGCCAGCAGTTATTTGGGACAGGGGAAAGGTACTGAAGCTTTCTTT. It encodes CASSYLGQGKGTEAFF.

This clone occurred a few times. CDR3 bases: TGTGCCAGTAGCCGGGACAGGAGCTCCTACGAGCAGTACTTC. As protein: CASSRDRSSYEQYF. J is TRBJ2-7 and V is TRBV19, with 8 bases aligning to TRBD1. Germline assignment: CDR1 LNHDA and CDR2 SQIVND (reference sequence). After removal of 6 bases from V and 0 bases from J, the junction contained 4 bases not matched to a gene. The CDR3 has 14 residues.

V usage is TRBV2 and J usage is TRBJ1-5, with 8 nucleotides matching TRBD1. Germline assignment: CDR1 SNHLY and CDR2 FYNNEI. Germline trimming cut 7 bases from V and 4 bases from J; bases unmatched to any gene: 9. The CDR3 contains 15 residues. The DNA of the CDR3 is TGTGCCAGCAACAGAGAACAGGGGGGAAATCAGCCCCAGCATTTT. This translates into CASNREQGGNQPQHF.

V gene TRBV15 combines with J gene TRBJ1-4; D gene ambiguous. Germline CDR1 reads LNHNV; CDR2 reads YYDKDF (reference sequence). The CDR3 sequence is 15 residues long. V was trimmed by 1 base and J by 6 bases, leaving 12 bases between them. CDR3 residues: CATSRVRNPDEKLFF. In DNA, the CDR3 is TGTGCCACCAGCAGAGTACGCAATCCGGATGAAAAACTGTTTTTT.

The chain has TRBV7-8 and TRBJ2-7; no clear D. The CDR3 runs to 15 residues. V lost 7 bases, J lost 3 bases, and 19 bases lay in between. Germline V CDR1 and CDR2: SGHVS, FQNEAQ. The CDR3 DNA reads TGTGCCAGCACCTCACAGAATTTCCGCCTCTACGAGCAGTACTTC. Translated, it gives CASTSQNFRLYEQYF.

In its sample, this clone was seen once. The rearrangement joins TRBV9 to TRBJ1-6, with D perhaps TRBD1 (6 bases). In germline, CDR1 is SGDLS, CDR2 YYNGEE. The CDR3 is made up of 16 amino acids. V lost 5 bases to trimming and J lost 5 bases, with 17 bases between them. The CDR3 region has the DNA TGTGCCAGCAGTCGGCGGGCGGGGGCGGATAATTCACCCCTCCACTTT. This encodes CASSRRAGADNSPLHF.

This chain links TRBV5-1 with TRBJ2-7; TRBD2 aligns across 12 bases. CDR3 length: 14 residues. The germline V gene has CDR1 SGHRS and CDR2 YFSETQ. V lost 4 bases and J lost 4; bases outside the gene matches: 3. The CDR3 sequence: CASSVTSGGYEQYF. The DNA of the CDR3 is TGCGCCAGCAGCGTAACTAGCGGGGGGTACGAGCAGTACTTC. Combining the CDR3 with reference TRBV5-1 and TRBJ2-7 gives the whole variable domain KAGVTQTPRYLIKTRGQQVTLSCSPISGHRSVSWYQQTPGQGLQFLFEYFSETQRNKGNFPGRFSGRQFSNSRSEMNVSTLELGDSALYLCASSVTSGGYEQYFGPGTRLTVT.

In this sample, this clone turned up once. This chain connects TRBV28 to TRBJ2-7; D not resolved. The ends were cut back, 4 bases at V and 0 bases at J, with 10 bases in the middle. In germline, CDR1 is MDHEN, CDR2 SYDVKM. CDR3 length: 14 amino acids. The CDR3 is CASSWSRSSYEQYF. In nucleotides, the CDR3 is TGTGCCAGCAGTTGGTCCCGGAGCTCCTACGAGCAGTACTTC. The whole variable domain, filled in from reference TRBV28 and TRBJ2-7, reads DVKVTQSSRYLVKRTGEKVFLECVQDMDHENMFWYRQDPGLGLRLIYFSYDVKMKEKGDIPEGYSVSREKKERFSLILESASTNQTSMYLCASSWSRSSYEQYFGPGTRLTVT.

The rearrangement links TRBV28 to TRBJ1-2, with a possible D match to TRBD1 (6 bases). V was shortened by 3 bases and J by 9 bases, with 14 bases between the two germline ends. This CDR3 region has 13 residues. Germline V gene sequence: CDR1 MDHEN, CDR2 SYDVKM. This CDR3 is CASSFGGRDSYTF. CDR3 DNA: TGTGCCAGCAGTTTCGGGGGGCGCGATAGCTACACCTTC.

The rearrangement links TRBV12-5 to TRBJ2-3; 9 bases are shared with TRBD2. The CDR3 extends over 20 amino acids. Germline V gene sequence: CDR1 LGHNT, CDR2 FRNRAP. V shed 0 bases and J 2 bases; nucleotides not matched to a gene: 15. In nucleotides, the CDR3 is TGTGCTAGTGGTTTGGTACCCGCAGTTAGCGGGGGCAACTTCACAGATACGCAGTATTTT. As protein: CASGLVPAVSGGNFTDTQYF.

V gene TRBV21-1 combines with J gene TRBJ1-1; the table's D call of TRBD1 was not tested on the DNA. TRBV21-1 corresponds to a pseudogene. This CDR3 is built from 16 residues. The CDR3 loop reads CASSNRVRAMNTEAFF. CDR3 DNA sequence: TGTGCCAGCAGCAACAGGGTAAGGGCCATGAACACTGAAGCTTTCTTT.

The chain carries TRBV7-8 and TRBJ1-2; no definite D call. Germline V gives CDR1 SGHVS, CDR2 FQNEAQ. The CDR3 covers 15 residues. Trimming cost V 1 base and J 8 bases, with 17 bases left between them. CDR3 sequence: CASSLDSGILGGYTF. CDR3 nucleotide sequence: TGTGCCAGCAGCTTAGATTCGGGAATACTGGGAGGCTACACCTTC.

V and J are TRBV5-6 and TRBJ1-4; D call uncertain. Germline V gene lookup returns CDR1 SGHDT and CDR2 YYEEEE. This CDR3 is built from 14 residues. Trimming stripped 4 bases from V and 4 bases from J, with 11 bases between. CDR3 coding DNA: TGTGCCAGCAGCCTGAGGGAAGTTAATGAAAAACTGTTTTTT. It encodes CASSLREVNEKLFF.

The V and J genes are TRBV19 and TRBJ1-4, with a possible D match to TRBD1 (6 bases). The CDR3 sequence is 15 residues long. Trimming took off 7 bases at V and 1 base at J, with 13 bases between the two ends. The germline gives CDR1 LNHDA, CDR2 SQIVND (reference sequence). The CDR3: CASTIPQGTNEKLFF. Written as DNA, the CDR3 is TGTGCCAGTACCATACCACAGGGAACTAATGAAAAACTGTTTTTT.

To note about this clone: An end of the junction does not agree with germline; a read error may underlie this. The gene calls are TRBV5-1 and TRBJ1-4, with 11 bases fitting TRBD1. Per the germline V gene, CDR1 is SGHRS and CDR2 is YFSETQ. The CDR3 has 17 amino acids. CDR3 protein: CVSSSGLWTGGDEKLFF. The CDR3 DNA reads TGCGTCAGCAGCTCCGGACTTTGGACAGGGGGCGATGAAAAACTGTTTTTT.

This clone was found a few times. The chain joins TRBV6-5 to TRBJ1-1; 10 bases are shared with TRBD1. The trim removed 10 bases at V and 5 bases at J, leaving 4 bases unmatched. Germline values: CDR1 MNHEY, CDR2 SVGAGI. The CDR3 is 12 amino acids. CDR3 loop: CAIGTGATEAFF. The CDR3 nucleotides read TGTGCCATCGGGACAGGGGCGACTGAAGCTTTCTTT.

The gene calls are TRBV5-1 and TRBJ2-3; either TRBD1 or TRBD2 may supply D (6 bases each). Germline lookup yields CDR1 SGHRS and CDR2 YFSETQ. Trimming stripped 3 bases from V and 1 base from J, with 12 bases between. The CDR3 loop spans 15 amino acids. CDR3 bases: TGCGCCAGCAGCTCCGGGGGCTACCGCACAGATACGCAGTATTTT. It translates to CASSSGGYRTDTQYF.

The CDR3 nucleotides are TGTGCCAGCAGTTACTCACAGACTAATGAAAAACTGTTTTTT. This sequence encodes CASSYSQTNEKLFF. V is TRBV6-5 and J is TRBJ1-4; D unclear. Trimming removed 0 bases at V and 2 bases at J, with 4 bases between. Germline V gene sequence: CDR1 MNHEY, CDR2 SVGAGI. The CDR3 runs to 14 residues.